This section outlines one T cell receptor beta chain sequence together with its context. Its target is not known. This sample is drawn from a study of CD8+ T cells in alopecia areata. Study-level findings and limits: Affected scalp, especially in alopecia totalis/universalis, had a higher clonality than normal scalp did.

RNA was isolated and reverse transcribed to cDNA, the sequencing template. Assay used: immunoSEQ multiplex PCR; TCRdb lists only in-frame clones, some missing. This table holds hundreds of thousands of clones, 57% found once. The clonotype was recovered from a human donor with alopecia areata. The specimen was CD4+ T cells sorted from blood, collected at week 0.

The CDR3 here is CASSPRRPSTEAFF. For the CDR3, the DNA is TGTGCCAGCAGTCCCCGACGGCCGAGCACTGAAGCTTTCTTT. The chain joins TRBV27 to TRBJ1-1; no definite D call. This CDR3 spans 14 amino acids. Germline-derived CDR1 and CDR2 are MNHEY and SMNVEV (reference sequence). Trimming took 5 bases from V and 4 from J, leaving 14 bases between them.